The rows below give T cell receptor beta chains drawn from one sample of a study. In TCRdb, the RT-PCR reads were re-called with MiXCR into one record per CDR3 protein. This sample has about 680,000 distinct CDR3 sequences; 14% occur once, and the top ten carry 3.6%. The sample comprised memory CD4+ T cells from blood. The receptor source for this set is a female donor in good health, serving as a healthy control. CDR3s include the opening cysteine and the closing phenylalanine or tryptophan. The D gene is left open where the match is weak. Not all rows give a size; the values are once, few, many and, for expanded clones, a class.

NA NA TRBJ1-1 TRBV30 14 TGTGCCTGGAGCTCAAGGGGGGGCTACACTGAAGCTTTCTTT CAWSSRGGYTEAFF
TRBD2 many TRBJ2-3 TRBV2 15 TGTGCCAGCAGTGATGGAGCGGGGGGCCCCGATACGCAGTATTTT CASSDGAGGPDTQYF
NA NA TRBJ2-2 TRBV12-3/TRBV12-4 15 TGTGCCAGCAGTTCCGGGGACTGGATGACCGGGGAGCTGTTTTTT CASSSGDWMTGELFF
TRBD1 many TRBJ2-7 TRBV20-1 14 TGCAGTGCTAGAGATTACAGGACAGGTACCGAGCAGTACTTC CSARDYRTGTEQYF
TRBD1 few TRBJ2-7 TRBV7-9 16 TGTGCCAGCAGCTCGTCAAGGGACAGGGGTTCCTACGAGCAGTACTTC CASSSSRDRGSYEQYF
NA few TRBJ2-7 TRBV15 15 TGTGCCACCAGCAGAGATATGGCGGGGTTCGACGAGCAGTACTTC CATSRDMAGFDEQYF
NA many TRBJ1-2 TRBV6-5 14 TGTGCCAGCAGTCGACAGACCGACCTCGATGGCTACACCTTC CASSRQTDLDGYTF
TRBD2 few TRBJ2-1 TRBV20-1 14 TGCAGTGCTAAGCCCCGGACTAGGGGCAATGAGCAGTTCTTC CSAKPRTRGNEQFF
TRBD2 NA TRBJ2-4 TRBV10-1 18 TGCGCCAGCAGTGGGCGGATAGCGGGAGACGTTGCGAAAAACATTCAGTACTTC CASSGRIAGDVAKNIQYF
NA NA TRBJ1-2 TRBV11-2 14 TGTGCCAGCAGTAGGAGTTCGGCTAACTATGGCTACACCTTC CASSRSSANYGYTF
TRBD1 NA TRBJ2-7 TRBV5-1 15 TGCGCCAGCAGCTTGGCGGGGACAGGGGTCCACGAGCAGTACTTC CASSLAGTGVHEQYF
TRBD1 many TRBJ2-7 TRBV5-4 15 TGTGCCAGCAGCCTTCCCGGGACAGGAAGAACTGAGCAGTACTTC CASSLPGTGRTEQYF
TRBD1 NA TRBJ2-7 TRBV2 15 TGTGCCAGCAGTGAAGATAGGACAGGGTCACACGAGCAGTACTTC CASSEDRTGSHEQYF
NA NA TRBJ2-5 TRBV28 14 TGTGCCAGCAGTCGATACAGATTTCAAGAGACCCAGTACTTC CASSRYRFQETQYF
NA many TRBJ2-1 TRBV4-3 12 TGCGCCAGCAGCCACCACAGCGGTGAGCAGTTCTTC CASSHHSGEQFF
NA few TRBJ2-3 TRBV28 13 TGTGCCAGCAGCCAGGTGAACACAGATACGCAGTATTTT CASSQVNTDTQYF
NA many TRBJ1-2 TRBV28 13 TGTGCCAGCAGCTTAGGCGGAGCCTATGGCTACACCTTC CASSLGGAYGYTF
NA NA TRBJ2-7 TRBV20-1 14 TGCAGTGCTAGAAAGGGAGTGGGGTTCTACGAGCAGTACTTC CSARKGVGFYEQYF
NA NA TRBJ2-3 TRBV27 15 TGTGCCAGCAGTTTATCAGGCAGCTGGACAGATACGCAGTATTTT CASSLSGSWTDTQYF
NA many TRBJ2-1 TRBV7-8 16 TGTGCCAGCAGCCCCCGGACGAGGGCAGTGTACAATGAGCAGTTCTTC CASSPRTRAVYNEQFF
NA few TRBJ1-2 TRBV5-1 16 TGCGCCAGCAGCCGGGGATCGGGCGGGGTCGACTATGGCTACACCTTC CASSRGSGGVDYGYTF
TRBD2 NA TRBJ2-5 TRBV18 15 TGTGCCAGCTCACCACCCCAGCGGGAGTACGAGACCCAGTACTTC CASSPPQREYETQYF
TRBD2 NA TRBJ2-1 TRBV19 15 TGTGCCAGTAGTATAGGGTCTAGCGGGAGTAATGAGCAGTTCTTC CASSIGSSGSNEQFF
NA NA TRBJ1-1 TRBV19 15 TGTGCCAGTAGTATAATGAACAGAGGGAACACTGAAGCTTTCTTT CASSIMNRGNTEAFF
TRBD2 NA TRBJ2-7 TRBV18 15 TGTGCCAGCTCCCTCCCGACTAGCGGGCGCGACGAGCAGTACTTC CASSLPTSGRDEQYF
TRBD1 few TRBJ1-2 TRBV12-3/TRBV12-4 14 TGTGCCAGCAGTTCCTCCGGGACAGGGGGAATGGGCACCTTC CASSSSGTGGMGTF
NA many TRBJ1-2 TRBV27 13 TGTGCCAGTAGTTGGGGACCGAACTATGGCTACACCTTC CASSWGPNYGYTF
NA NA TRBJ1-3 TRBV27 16 TGTGCCAGCAGTTTATCGGCAGGGACCTCTGGAAACACCATATATTTT CASSLSAGTSGNTIYF
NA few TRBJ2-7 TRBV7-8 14 TGTGCCAGCAGCTTAATGGAACAGTCCTACGAGCAGTACTTC CASSLMEQSYEQYF
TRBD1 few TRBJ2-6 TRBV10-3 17 TGTGCCATCAGTTCCCTTACAGGGGGCTCTGGGGCCAACGTCCTGACTTTC CAISSLTGGSGANVLTF
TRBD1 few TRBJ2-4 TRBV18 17 TGTGCCAGCTCACCACAAACAGGGGCAGGGGCCAAAAACATTCAGTACTTC CASSPQTGAGAKNIQYF
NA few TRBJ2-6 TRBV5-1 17 TGCGCCAGCAGCTTGGAGCCGCTCGGCTCTGGGGCCAACGTCCTGACTTTC CASSLEPLGSGANVLTF
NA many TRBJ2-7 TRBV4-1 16 TGCGCCAGCAGCCAAGATCGGGCTAGCTGGGTCTTCGAGCAGTACTTC CASSQDRASWVFEQYF